This T cell receptor (beta chain) was profiled in a study of CD8 T cells in Susac syndrome. Whole-study results and caveats: The study conceded that its TCR sequencing and HLA analysis involved relatively few individuals.

Sequencing of TCR beta covered CD8+ and CD4+ T cells obtained from blood. About 0.45 to 1 ug RNA was reverse transcribed with random hexamers. TCRdb ran MiXCR on the immunoSEQ multiplex PCR reads and lists one entry per CDR3 protein. The sample contains 65,000 to 80,000 distinct CDR3 sequences, 75% to 95% of which appear only once. Trimming removed 6 bases at V and 0 bases at J, with 14 bases between. Per the germline V gene, CDR1 is SGHAT and CDR2 is FQNNGV. This CDR3 contains 15 residues. Only a few counts were recorded for this clonotype. Its antigen is unknown. The origin of this receptor is a human donor with multiple sclerosis. The rearrangement uses TRBV11-2 and TRBJ2-5; D perhaps matches TRBD2 (6 bases). Sequences were obtained from CD8+ T cells from PBMCs. CDR3 nucleotides: TGTGCCAGCAGACCACCCGGGGGATACCAAGAGACCCAGTACTTC. Translated: CASRPPGGYQETQYF.